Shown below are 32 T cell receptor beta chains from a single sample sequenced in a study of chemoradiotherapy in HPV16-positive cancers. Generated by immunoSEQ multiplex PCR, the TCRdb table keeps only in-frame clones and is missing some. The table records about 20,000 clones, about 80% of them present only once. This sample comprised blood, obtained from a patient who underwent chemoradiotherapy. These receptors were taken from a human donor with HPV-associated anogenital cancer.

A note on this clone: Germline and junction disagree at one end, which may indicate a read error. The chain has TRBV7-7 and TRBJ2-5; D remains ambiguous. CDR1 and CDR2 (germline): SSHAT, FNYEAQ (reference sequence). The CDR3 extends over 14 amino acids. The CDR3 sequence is CASSLGLKGETQYF. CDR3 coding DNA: TGTGCTAGCAGCTTAGGGTTGAAGGGAGAGACCCAGTACTTC.

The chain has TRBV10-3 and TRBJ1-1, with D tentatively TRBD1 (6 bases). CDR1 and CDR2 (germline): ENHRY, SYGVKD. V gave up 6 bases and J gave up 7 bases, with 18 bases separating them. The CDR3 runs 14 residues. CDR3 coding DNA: TGTGCCATCAGCCTTGCAGGGGATAGGAATGAAGCTTTCTTT. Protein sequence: CAISLAGDRNEAFF.

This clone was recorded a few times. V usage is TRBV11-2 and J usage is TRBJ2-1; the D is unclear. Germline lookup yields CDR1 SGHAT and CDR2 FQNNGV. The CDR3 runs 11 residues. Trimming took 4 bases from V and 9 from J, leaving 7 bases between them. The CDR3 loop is CASSSGGEQFF. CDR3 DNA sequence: TGTGCCAGCAGCTCTGGCGGTGAGCAGTTCTTC.

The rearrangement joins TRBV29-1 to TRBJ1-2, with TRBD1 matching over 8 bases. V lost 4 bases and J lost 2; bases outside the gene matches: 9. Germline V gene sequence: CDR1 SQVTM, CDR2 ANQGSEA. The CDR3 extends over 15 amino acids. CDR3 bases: TGCAGCGTTGGAGGGCAGGGGGCGACGAACTATGGCTACACCTTC. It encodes CSVGGQGATNYGYTF.

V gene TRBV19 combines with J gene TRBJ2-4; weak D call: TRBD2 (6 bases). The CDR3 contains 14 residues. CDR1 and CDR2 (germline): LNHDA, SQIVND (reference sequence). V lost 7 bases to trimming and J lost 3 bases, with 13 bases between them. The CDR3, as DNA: TGTGCCAGTACCCTCACGGGGGTCAAAAACATTCAGTACTTC. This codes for CASTLTGVKNIQYF.

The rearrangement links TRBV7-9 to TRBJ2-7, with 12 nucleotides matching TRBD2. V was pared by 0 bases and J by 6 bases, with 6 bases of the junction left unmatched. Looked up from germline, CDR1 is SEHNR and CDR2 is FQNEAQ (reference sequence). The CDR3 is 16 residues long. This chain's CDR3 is CASSLALTSGGREQYF. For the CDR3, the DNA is TGTGCCAGCAGCTTAGCACTGACTAGCGGGGGACGCGAGCAGTACTTC.

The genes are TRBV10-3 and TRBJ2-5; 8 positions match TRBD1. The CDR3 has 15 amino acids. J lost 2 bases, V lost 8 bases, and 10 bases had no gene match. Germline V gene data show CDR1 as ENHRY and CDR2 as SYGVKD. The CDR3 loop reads CAIGRTGSGQETQYF. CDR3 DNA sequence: TGTGCCATCGGCAGGACAGGGTCCGGTCAAGAGACCCAGTACTTC.

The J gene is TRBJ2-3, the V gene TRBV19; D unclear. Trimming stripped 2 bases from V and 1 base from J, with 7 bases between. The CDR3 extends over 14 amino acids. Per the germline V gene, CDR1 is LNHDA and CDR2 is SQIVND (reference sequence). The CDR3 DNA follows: TGTGCCAGTAGTATACTACGCGGCACAGATACGCAGTATTTT. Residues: CASSILRGTDTQYF.

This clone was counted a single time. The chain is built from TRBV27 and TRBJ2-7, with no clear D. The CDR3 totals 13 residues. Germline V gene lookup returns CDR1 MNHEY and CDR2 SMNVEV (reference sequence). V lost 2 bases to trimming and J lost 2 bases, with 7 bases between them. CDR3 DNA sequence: TGTGCCAGCAGTTTAAGGGTCACCTACGAGCAGTACTTC. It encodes CASSLRVTYEQYF.

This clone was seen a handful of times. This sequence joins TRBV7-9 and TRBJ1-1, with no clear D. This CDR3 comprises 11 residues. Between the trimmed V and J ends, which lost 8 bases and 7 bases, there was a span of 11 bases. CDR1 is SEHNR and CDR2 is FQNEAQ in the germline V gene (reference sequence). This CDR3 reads CASGKTVEAFF. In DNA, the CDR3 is TGTGCCAGCGGAAAGACGGTTGAAGCTTTCTTT.

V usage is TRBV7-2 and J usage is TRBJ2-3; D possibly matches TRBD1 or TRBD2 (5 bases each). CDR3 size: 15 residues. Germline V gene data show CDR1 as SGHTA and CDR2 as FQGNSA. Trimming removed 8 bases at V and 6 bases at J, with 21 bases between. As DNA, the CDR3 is TGTGCCAGCGCCCCCCACGGGGCGGATTCTGATACGCAGTATTTT. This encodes CASAPHGADSDTQYF.

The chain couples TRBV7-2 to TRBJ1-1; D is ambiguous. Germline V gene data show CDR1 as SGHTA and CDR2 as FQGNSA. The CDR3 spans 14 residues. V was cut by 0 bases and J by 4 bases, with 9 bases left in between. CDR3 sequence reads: CASSLAGLGTEAFF. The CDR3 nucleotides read TGTGCCAGCAGCTTAGCAGGGCTGGGCACTGAAGCTTTCTTT.

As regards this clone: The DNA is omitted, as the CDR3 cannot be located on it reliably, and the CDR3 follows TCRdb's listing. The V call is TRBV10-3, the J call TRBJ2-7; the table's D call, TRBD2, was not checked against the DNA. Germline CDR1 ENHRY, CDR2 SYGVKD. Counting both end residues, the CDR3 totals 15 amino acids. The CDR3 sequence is CAISESPVAGGAKYF.

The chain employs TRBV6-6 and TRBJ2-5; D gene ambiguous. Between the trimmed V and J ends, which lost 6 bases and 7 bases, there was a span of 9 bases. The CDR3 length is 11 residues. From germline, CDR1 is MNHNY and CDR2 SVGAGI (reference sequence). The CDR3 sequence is CASSPSGTQYF. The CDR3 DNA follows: TGTGCCAGCAGCCCGTCGGGGACCCAGTACTTC.

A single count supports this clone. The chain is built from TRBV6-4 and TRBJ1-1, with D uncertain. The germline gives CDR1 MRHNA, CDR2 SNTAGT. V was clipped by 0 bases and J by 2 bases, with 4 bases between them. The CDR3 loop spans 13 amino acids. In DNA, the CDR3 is TGTGCCAGCAGTGACTCGGACAACACTGAAGCTTTCTTT. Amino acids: CASSDSDNTEAFF.

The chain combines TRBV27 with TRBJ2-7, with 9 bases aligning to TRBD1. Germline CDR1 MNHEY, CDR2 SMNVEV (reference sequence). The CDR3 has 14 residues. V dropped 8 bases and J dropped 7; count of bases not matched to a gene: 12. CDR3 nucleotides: TGTGCCAGCGCCACAGGGGGCGCATCGGGTGAGCAGTACTTC. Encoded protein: CASATGGASGEQYF.

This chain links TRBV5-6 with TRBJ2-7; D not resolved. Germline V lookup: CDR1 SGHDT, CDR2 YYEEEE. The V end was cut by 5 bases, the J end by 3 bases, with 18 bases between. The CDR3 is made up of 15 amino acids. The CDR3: CASSPRPQLIYEQYF. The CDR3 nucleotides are TGTGCCAGCAGTCCGAGACCCCAACTCATCTACGAGCAGTACTTC.

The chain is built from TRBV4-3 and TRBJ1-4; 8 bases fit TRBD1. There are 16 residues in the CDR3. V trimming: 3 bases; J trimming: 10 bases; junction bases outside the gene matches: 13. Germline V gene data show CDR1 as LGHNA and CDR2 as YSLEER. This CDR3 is CASSHSPRGHVGKLFF. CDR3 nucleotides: TGCGCCAGCAGCCACAGCCCCAGGGGGCACGTAGGAAAACTGTTTTTT.

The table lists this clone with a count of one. CDR3 loop: CASSIAGFGQSNQPQHF. The CDR3 DNA reads as TGTGCCAGTAGTATTGCTGGTTTTGGACAGAGCAATCAGCCCCAGCATTTT. The chain carries TRBV19 and TRBJ1-5; tentatively, D is TRBD1 (6 bases). The CDR3 is made up of 17 amino acids. Trimming cost V 3 bases and J 1 base, with 16 bases left between them. The germline CDR1 and CDR2 sequences are LNHDA and SQIVND (reference sequence).

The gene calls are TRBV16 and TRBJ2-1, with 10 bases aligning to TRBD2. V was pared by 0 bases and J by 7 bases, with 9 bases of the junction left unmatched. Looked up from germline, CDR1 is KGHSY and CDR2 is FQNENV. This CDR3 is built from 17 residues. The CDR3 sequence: CASSQSPSGGARNEQFF. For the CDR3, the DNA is TGTGCCAGCAGCCAATCTCCGAGCGGGGGGGCCCGTAATGAGCAGTTCTTC.

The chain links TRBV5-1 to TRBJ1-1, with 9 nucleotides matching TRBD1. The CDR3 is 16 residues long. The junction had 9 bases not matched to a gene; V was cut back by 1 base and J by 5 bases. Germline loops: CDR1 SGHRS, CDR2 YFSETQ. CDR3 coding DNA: TGCGCCAGCAGCTTGTCGACAGGGGGGCATCCTACTGAAGCTTTCTTT. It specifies CASSLSTGGHPTEAFF.

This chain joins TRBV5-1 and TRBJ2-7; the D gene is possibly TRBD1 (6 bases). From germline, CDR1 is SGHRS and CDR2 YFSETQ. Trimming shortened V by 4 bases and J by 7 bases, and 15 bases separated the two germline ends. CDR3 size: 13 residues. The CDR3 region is CASSEDSQGEQYF. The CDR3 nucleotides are TGCGCCAGCAGCGAGGACAGCCAAGGGGAGCAGTACTTC. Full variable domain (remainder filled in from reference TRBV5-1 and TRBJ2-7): KAGVTQTPRYLIKTRGQQVTLSCSPISGHRSVSWYQQTPGQGLQFLFEYFSETQRNKGNFPGRFSGRQFSNSRSEMNVSTLELGDSALYLCASSEDSQGEQYFGPGTRLTVT.

CDR3 in amino acids: CASSLGQPRGFF. DNA of the CDR3: TGTGCCAGCAGCTTAGGTCAACCGCGAGGTTTCTTT. The rearrangement joins TRBV7-9 to TRBJ1-1, with D uncertain. This CDR3 has 12 amino acids. Trimming took 1 base from V and 13 from J, leaving 13 bases between them. Per the germline V gene, CDR1 is SEHNR and CDR2 is FQNEAQ (reference sequence). The full variable domain, completed using reference TRBV7-9 and TRBJ1-1, is DTGVSQNPRHKITKRGQNVTFRCDPISEHNRLYWYRQTLGQGPEFLTYFQNEAQLEKSRLLSDRFSAERPKGSFSTLEIQRTEQGDSAMYLCASSLGQPRGFFGQGTRLTVV.

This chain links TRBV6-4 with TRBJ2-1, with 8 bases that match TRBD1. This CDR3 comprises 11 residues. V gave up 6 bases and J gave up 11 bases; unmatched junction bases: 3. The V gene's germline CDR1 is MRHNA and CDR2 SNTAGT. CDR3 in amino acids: CASRQGVKQFF. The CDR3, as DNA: TGTGCCAGCAGACAGGGGGTGAAGCAGTTCTTC.

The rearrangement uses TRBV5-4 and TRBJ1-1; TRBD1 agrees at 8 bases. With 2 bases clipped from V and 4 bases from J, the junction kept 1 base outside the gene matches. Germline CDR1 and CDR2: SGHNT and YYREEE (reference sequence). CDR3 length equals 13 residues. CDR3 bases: TGTGCCAGCAGCTTCACAGGGGGCACTGAAGCTTTCTTT. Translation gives CASSFTGGTEAFF. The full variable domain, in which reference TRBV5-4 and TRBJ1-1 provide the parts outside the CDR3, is ETGVTQSPTHLIKTRGQQVTLRCSSQSGHNTVSWYQQALGQGPQFIFQYYREEENGRGNFPPRFSGLQFPNYSSELNVNALELDDSALYLCASSFTGGTEAFFGQGTRLTVV.

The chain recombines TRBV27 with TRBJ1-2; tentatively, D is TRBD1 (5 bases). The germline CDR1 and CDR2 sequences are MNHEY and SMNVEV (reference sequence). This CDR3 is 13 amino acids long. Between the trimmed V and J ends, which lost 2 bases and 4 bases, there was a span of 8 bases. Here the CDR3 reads CASSLGGGYGYTF. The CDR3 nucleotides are TGTGCCAGCAGTTTAGGGGGAGGCTATGGCTACACCTTC.

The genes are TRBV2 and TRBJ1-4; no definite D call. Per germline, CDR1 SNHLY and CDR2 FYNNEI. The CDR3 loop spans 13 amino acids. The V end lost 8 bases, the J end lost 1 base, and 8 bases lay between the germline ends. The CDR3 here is CASRAGTNEKLFF. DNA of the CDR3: TGTGCCAGCCGGGCAGGAACTAATGAAAAACTGTTTTTT.

The DNA of the CDR3 is TGTGCCACCAGCAGACCGACCACCTACAATGAGCAGTTCTTC. Amino acids: CATSRPTTYNEQFF. This chain uses TRBV15 with TRBJ2-1; D gene unclear. The germline CDR1 and CDR2 sequences are LNHNV and YYDKDF (reference sequence). There are 14 residues in the CDR3. Trimming cost V 2 bases and J 2 bases, with 7 bases left between them.

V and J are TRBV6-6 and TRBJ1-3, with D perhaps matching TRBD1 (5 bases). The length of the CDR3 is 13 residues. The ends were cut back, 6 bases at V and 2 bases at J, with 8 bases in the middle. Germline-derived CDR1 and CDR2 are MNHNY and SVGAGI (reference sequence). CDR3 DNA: TGTGCCAGCAGCGGACAAGCTGGAAACACCATATATTTT. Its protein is CASSGQAGNTIYF.

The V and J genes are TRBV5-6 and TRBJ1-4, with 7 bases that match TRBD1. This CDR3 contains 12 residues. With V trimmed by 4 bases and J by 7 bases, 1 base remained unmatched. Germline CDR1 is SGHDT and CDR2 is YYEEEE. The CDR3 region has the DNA TGTGCCAGCAGCGACAGGGTTGAAAAACTGTTTTTT. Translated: CASSDRVEKLFF.

CDR3: CASSQNTGGVGSPLHF. The CDR3, as DNA: TGTGCCAGTAGCCAGAACACAGGGGGCGTAGGATCACCCCTCCACTTT. V is TRBV19 and J is TRBJ1-6, with 9 bases aligning to TRBD1. V shed 6 bases and J 10 bases; nucleotides not matched to a gene: 13. The CDR3 consists of 16 residues. CDR1 and CDR2 from the germline V gene are LNHDA and SQIVND (reference sequence).

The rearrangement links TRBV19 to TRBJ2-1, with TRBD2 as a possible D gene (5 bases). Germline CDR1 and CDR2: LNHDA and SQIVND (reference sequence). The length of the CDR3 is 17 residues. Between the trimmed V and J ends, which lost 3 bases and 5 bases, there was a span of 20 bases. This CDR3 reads CASSMRVLAPPHNEQFF. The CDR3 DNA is TGTGCCAGTAGTATGAGGGTTCTCGCCCCCCCTCACAATGAGCAGTTCTTC.